These 24 T cell receptor beta chains share one sample of origin, sequenced in a study of T cell clonality in common variable immunodeficiency. The method was immunoSEQ multiplex PCR; TCRdb's version includes in-frame clones alone and lacks a portion of them. The sample lists about 52,000 clones, none appearing once, the ten largest making up about 1.7%. What was sequenced was peripheral blood mononuclear cells. Receptors were obtained from a person between 18 and 75 years old in good health.

By frequency in the sample, this clone is medium-sized. The read stops 3 residues short of the end of the CDR3; the missing end is completed from the germline J gene. The chain uses TRBV2 and TRBJ2-5; tentative D call: TRBD2 (7 bases). The germline V and J ends were trimmed by 7 bases and 5 bases, with 14 bases remaining between them. CDR1 and CDR2 (germline): SNHLY, FYNNEI. This CDR3 has 13 residues. CDR3 loop: CASTGRGGETQYF. CDR3 DNA (partial): TGTGCCAGCACTGGGAGGGGGGGGGAGACC.

This clone was recorded at least ten times. The CDR3 is cut off 3 residues early in the read; its end comes from the germline J gene. The rearrangement uses TRBV7-9 and TRBJ2-7; perhaps TRBD1 as D (6 bases). Trimming removed 5 bases at V and 3 bases at J, with 11 bases between. The CDR3 has 13 amino acids. Germline-derived CDR1 and CDR2 are SEHNR and FQNEAQ (reference sequence). The CDR3 bases that were read are TGTGCCAGCAGCGTACAGGGATACTACGAG. This translates into CASSVQGYYE. The full CDR3 is CASSVQGYYEQYF.

This clone was recorded at least ten times. The CDR3 end lies 3 residues beyond the end of the read and is filled in from the germline J gene. The rearrangement joins TRBV2 to TRBJ1-4; TRBD1 matches 8 bases. The V gene's germline CDR1 is SNHLY and CDR2 FYNNEI. The CDR3 runs to 13 residues. The junction had 2 bases not matched to a gene; V was cut back by 8 bases and J by 3 bases. The CDR3 bases that were read are TGTGCCAGCCGACAGGGGTCTAATGAAAAA. Translation gives CASRQGSNEK. The complete CDR3 sequence is CASRQGSNEKLFF.

This clone occurred many times. The part of the CDR3 DNA that was read is TGTGCCAGTAGTAGAGCTGGGGGGGGCTATGGC. It is translated as CASSRAGGGYG. The whole CDR3 sequence reads CASSRAGGGYGYTF. This chain uses TRBV19 with TRBJ1-2; D might be TRBD1 (5 bases). The CDR3 end is not reached by the read, which stops 3 residues before it; the germline J gene fills it in. Looked up from germline, CDR1 is LNHDA and CDR2 is SQIVND (reference sequence). This CDR3 spans 14 amino acids. V gave up 4 bases and J gave up 4 bases, with 13 bases separating them.

As for this clone: The read terminates 3 residues ahead of where the CDR3 ends, so the germline J gene completes it. The chain joins TRBV11-2 to TRBJ1-1; D is unclear. Per the germline V gene, CDR1 is SGHAT and CDR2 is FQNNGV. Trimming cost V 8 bases and J 1 base, with 14 bases left between them. The CDR3 is made up of 14 amino acids. The CDR3 DNA, read in part, is TGTGCCAGCCAAAGCTCCCGGTGGAACACTGAA. Protein: CASQSSRWNTE. The whole CDR3 reads CASQSSRWNTEAFF.

This clone was found a few times. CDR3 in amino acids: CSARDRGRSEKLFF. CDR3 DNA, as far as it was read: TGCAGTGCTCGGGACAGAGGGCGGTCTGAAAAA. V is TRBV20-1 and J is TRBJ1-4; 7 bases agree with TRBD1. The read terminates 3 residues before the CDR3 end, so the remaining end is supplied by the germline J gene. Germline-derived CDR1 and CDR2 are DFQATT and SNEGSKA (reference sequence). The CDR3 spans 14 residues. V lost 5 bases to trimming and J lost 7 bases; unmatched junction nucleotides: 10.

At least ten counts were recorded for this clone. The sequenced part of the CDR3 DNA is TGTGCCAGCAGCCCGCTCGGGAGGACAGAGGTTTACGAG. Translated: CASSPLGRTEVYE. The CDR3 in full is CASSPLGRTEVYEQYF. The chain employs TRBV14 and TRBJ2-7, with a tentative D call TRBD2 (7 bases). Sequencing ends 3 residues short of the CDR3 end; the germline J gene provides the rest. The germline gives CDR1 SGHDN, CDR2 FVKESK. This CDR3 has 16 residues. Trimming took 4 bases from V and 4 from J, leaving 20 bases between them.

This clone was recorded at least ten times. The read finishes 3 residues shy of the CDR3 end, and the germline J gene is used to complete it. V and J are TRBV10-3 and TRBJ2-3; 7 positions agree with TRBD2. CDR1 and CDR2 (germline): ENHRY, SYGVKD. The V segment lost 3 bases and the J segment 3 bases; nucleotides outside the gene matches: 3. The CDR3 consists of 14 residues. CDR3 protein: CAISDGGGTDTQYF. The part of the CDR3 DNA that was read is TGTGCCATCAGTGACGGCGGGGGAACAGATACG.

Of note for this clone: Coverage ceases 3 residues before the CDR3 finishes, and the germline J gene fills in the end. This chain uses TRBV20-1 with TRBJ2-3; 10 bases align to TRBD2. The length of the CDR3 is 14 residues. The germline V gene has CDR1 DFQATT and CDR2 SNEGSKA (reference sequence). The sequenced part of the CDR3 DNA is TGCAGTGCTGACTCTAGCGGGGGTCCCGAGACG. The encoded protein is CSADSSGGPET. The whole CDR3 protein is CSADSSGGPETQYF.

There are many counts of this clone. The sequence runs out 3 residues before the end of the CDR3; the remainder is reconstructed from the germline J gene. The chain combines TRBV4-1 with TRBJ2-4; D might be TRBD2 (6 bases). V lost 2 bases and J 0 bases, leaving 14 bases between the germline ends. The CDR3 has 17 amino acids. From germline, CDR1 is MGHRA and CDR2 YSYEKL. CDR3 sequence reads: CASSQPGTGVAKNIQYF. CDR3 DNA, as far as it was read: TGCGCCAGCAGCCAACCCGGGACGGGGGTAGCCAAAAACATT.

This clone has ten or more counts. The CDR3 goes on 3 residues after the read ends, and that part is filled in from the germline J gene. This chain links TRBV20-1 with TRBJ2-6, with 8 bases fitting TRBD2. The CDR3 runs to 14 residues. V was pared by 4 bases and J by 3 bases, with 2 bases of the junction left unmatched. Germline loops: CDR1 DFQATT, CDR2 SNEGSKA (reference sequence). The sequenced part of the CDR3 DNA is TGCAGTGCTACCGGGGGGGTTGGGGCCAACGTC. Residues: CSATGGVGANV. The full CDR3 reads CSATGGVGANVLTF.

This clone was observed at least ten times. The CDR3 extends 3 residues past the end of the read, so its final part is completed from the germline J gene. This chain connects TRBV12-3 or TRBV12-4 to TRBJ2-7; 8 bases match TRBD1. The length of the CDR3 is 14 residues. After removal of 6 bases from V and 6 bases from J, the junction contained 10 bases not matched to a gene. The CDR3 protein is CASSRGRIGSEQYF. The CDR3 bases that were read are TGTGCCAGCAGCAGGGGGCGGATCGGTAGCGAG.

This clone showed up many times. The read terminates 3 residues before the CDR3 end, so the remaining end is supplied by the germline J gene. The chain carries TRBV20-1 and TRBJ2-3; TRBD1 aligns across 8 bases. With 2 bases clipped from V and 5 bases from J, the junction kept 9 bases outside the gene matches. In germline, CDR1 is DFQATT, CDR2 SNEGSKA (reference sequence). This CDR3 is 15 amino acids long. The CDR3 bases that were read are TGCAGTGCTAGAAGTTTGGACAGGGTTGTAGATACG. It yields the protein CSARSLDRVVDT. In full, the CDR3 is CSARSLDRVVDTQYF.

This clone has a count of ten or more. Read coverage stops 3 residues before the CDR3 terminus; the germline J gene supplies the remainder. The V call is TRBV5-1, the J call TRBJ2-1; 8 bases map to TRBD2. Germline V gene sequence: CDR1 SGHRS, CDR2 YFSETQ. V gave up 2 bases and J gave up 6 bases; unmatched junction bases: 4. The CDR3 consists of 14 residues. CDR3 protein: CASSLGLAGNEQFF. CDR3 bases read: TGCGCCAGCAGCTTAGGACTAGCTGGCAATGAG.

This clone was recorded at least ten times. The read gets to within 3 residues of the CDR3 end, and the germline J gene fills in the rest. V usage is TRBV4-2 and J usage is TRBJ1-2, with TRBD1 matching 7 bases. From germline, CDR1 is LGHNA and CDR2 YNFKEQ. CDR3 length: 16 residues. The CDR3 region is CASSHPPGQLVTGYTF. The sequenced part of the CDR3 DNA is TGTGCCAGCAGCCATCCCCCGGGACAGCTAGTAACCGGC.

This clone was observed at least ten times. The DNA read from the CDR3 is TGCAGCGTTGAGGTTGGCGGGGGCTGG. It yields the protein CSVEVGGGW. The full CDR3 is CSVEVGGGWYTF. The chain is built from TRBV29-1 and TRBJ1-2; D may be TRBD1 (6 bases). The read ends 3 residues shy of where the CDR3 ends; the end is completed using the germline J gene. The germline CDR1 and CDR2 sequences are SQVTM and ANQGSEA. This CDR3 contains 12 residues. The entire variable domain, with the rest obtained from reference TRBV29-1 and TRBJ1-2, is as follows: SAVISQKPSRDICQRGTSLTIQCQVDSQVTMMFWYRQQPGQSLTLIATANQGSEATYESGFVIDKFPISRPNLTFSTLTVSNMSPEDSSIYLCSVEVGGGWYTFGSGTRLTVV.

This clone was found many times. Coverage ceases 3 residues before the CDR3 finishes, and the germline J gene fills in the end. V gene TRBV15 combines with J gene TRBJ2-7; D remains unclear. V shed 6 bases and J shed 0 bases, with 18 bases lying between them. CDR1 LNHNV and CDR2 YYDKDF come from the germline V gene (reference sequence). The CDR3 is made up of 16 amino acids. Partial CDR3 DNA: TGTGCCACCAGTCGTTGGGCCAGAGAGGACTCCTACGAG. Translating it yields CATSRWAREDSYE. The full CDR3 sequence reads CATSRWAREDSYEQYF.

Note on this clone: The observed sequence ends 3 residues before the CDR3 terminus, with the missing tail filled in from the germline J gene. This chain joins TRBV7-9 and TRBJ1-2, with D possibly TRBD1 on 6 matching bases. Germline V lookup: CDR1 SEHNR, CDR2 FQNEAQ (reference sequence). The germline V and J ends were trimmed by 8 bases and 3 bases, with 16 bases remaining between them. CDR3 size: 14 residues. CDR3 sequence: CASWTGGLDYGYTF. The CDR3 DNA, read in part, is TGTGCCAGCTGGACGGGGGGGCTTGACTATGGC. The whole variable domain, remainder taken from reference TRBV7-9 and TRBJ1-2, is DTGVSQNPRHKITKRGQNVTFRCDPISEHNRLYWYRQTLGQGPEFLTYFQNEAQLEKSRLLSDRFSAERPKGSFSTLEIQRTEQGDSAMYLCASWTGGLDYGYTFGSGTRLTVV.

This clone was observed a few times. The read comes to an end 3 residues before the CDR3 does, leaving the germline J gene to fill in the end. V and J are TRBV7-2 and TRBJ2-3; D is ambiguous. There are 14 residues in the CDR3. The germline V gene has CDR1 SGHTA and CDR2 FQGNSA. CDR3 residues: CASSLHGQNQPQYF. The sequenced part of the CDR3 DNA is TGTGCCAGCAGCTTACATGGGCAAAATCAGCCG.

This clone came up many times. The sequence runs out 3 residues before the end of the CDR3; the remainder is reconstructed from the germline J gene. V and J are TRBV2 and TRBJ1-4, with D unclear. Trimming pared 2 bases from V and 10 bases from J, leaving 8 bases between. Germline V gene data show CDR1 as SNHLY and CDR2 as FYNNEI. This CDR3 contains 12 residues. Partial CDR3 DNA: TGTGCCAGCAGTGAAATAGCGAGAAAA. Its protein is CASSEIARK. The entire CDR3 protein is CASSEIARKLFF.

This clone was recorded at least ten times. The missing CDR3 end, 3 residues past where the read stops, is filled in from the germline J gene. This chain links TRBV2 with TRBJ2-1; TRBD2 agrees at 8 bases. Looked up from germline, CDR1 is SNHLY and CDR2 is FYNNEI. Trimming removed 5 bases from V and 8 bases from J; junction bases left unmatched: 8. This CDR3 has 14 residues. The CDR3: CASSSAGGFHEQFF. Incomplete CDR3 DNA: TGTGCCAGCAGTTCTGCGGGAGGATTTCATGAG.

This clone was found many times. Coverage ceases 3 residues before the CDR3 finishes, and the germline J gene fills in the end. The chain employs TRBV4-1 and TRBJ2-2, with 9 bases fitting TRBD2. The CDR3 is 16 residues long. CDR1 and CDR2 (germline): MGHRA, YSYEKL. With V trimmed by 3 bases and J by 3 bases, 5 bases remained unmatched. The part of the CDR3 DNA that was read is TGCGCCAGCAGCCACACTAGCGGGTCGGACACCGGGGAG. It yields the protein CASSHTSGSDTGE. The whole CDR3 protein reads CASSHTSGSDTGELFF.

This clone was detected ten times or more. Germline is not matched at one junction end, which may reflect a read error. The read ends 3 residues before the CDR3 terminus; that terminus is restored from the germline J gene. V usage is TRBV7-7 and J usage is TRBJ2-5, with 7 bases lining up with TRBD1. CDR1 is SSHAT, CDR2 FNYEAQ, per germline (reference sequence). CDR3 length: 15 amino acids. CDR3 loop: CASSLETGTFETQYF. The CDR3 bases that were read are TGTGCTAGCAGCTTAGAGACAGGGACGTTCGAGACC.

This clone was recorded at least ten times. The CDR3 extends 3 residues past the end of the read, so its final part is completed from the germline J gene. This chain uses TRBV29-1 with TRBJ2-3, with unresolved D. This CDR3 comprises 13 residues. Germline lookup yields CDR1 SQVTM and CDR2 ANQGSEA. Here the CDR3 reads CSVASAVEETQYF. The part of the CDR3 DNA that was read is TGCAGCGTTGCGTCCGCAGTCGAAGAGACG.